A single T cell receptor (beta chain) is shown here with its context. Germline assignment: CDR1 SGHNT and CDR2 YYREEE (reference sequence). The CDR3 loop spans 15 amino acids. V was clipped by 0 bases and J by 2 bases, with 8 bases between them. The sample belongs to a study of early T cells in non-severe SARS-CoV-2 infection. TCRdb re-called the 5' RACE reads through MiXCR, storing one row per CDR3 protein. The sample has roughly 56,000 distinct CDR3 sequences, roughly a tenth seen once. The source is an adult who was a healthcare worker with PCR-confirmed SARS-CoV-2 infection or an uninfected control (not recorded which). Sequences were obtained from whole blood. The chain couples TRBV5-4 to TRBJ2-2; D is perhaps TRBD2 (5 bases). The CDR3 region has the DNA TGTGCCAGCAGCTTGGGGGGAGCAAACACCGGGGAGCTGTTTTTT. It is translated as CASSLGGANTGELFF.